This T cell receptor (beta chain) stems from a study of a mutant IDH1 vaccine in newly diagnosed glioma. Study context: Eight vaccine injections were given to patients in weeks 1, 3, 5, 7, 11, 15, 19 and 23.

This sample's time point: week 23, last vaccination. Each dose delivered 300 ug of mutant IDH1 20-mer peptide subcutaneously with imiquimod. Comment on this clone: What it binds is unknown.

Assay: immunoSEQ multiplex PCR; the TCRdb copy retains only in-frame clones and omits some. Of tens of thousands of clones listed, nearly 85% are singletons. CDR3 size: 15 residues. Trimming cost V 3 bases and J 6 bases, with 18 bases left between them. Germline CDR1 and CDR2: SQVTM and ANQGSEA. The origin of this receptor is a man younger than 35 with glioma. The J gene is TRBJ2-1, the V gene TRBV29-1; D possibly uses TRBD1 or TRBD2 (7 bases each). Source: PBMCs, taken from a glioma patient whose treatment included an IDH1 peptide vaccine. The CDR3: CSVDGTVTGGNEQFF. CDR3 nucleotide sequence: TGCAGCGTTGATGGGACAGTCACGGGAGGCAATGAGCAGTTCTTC.